The subject of this entry is one T cell receptor beta chain. What it binds is unknown. A J-beta primer mix and a sample-barcoded 5' primer were used in a second PCR of roughly 7 to 12 cycles. MiXCR, applied by TCRdb to the 5' RACE reads, yields one record per CDR3 protein. Among just under 750,000 distinct CDR3 sequences, around a fifth were seen once, and the ten largest hold roughly 22%. The CDR3 loop spans 15 amino acids. Germline V gives CDR1 MNHEY, CDR2 SMNVEV (reference sequence). V dropped 3 bases and J dropped 2 bases, with 12 bases sitting between them. The data derive from a study of blood T cells in healthy people across ages. Study findings and constraints: Across the age range, TCR beta diversity per million T cells fell in a roughly linear way. There was a strong correlation between TCR beta diversity and naive T cell percentage. Greater diversity and more naive CD4+ cells were seen in long-lived donors than in aged donors. A conclusive naive versus antigen-experienced comparison was prevented by the unsorted PBMCs.

The sequenced sample consisted of blood. The receptor's source is a man in his 70s in good health. The J gene is TRBJ2-3, the V gene TRBV27; D unresolved. The CDR3 region is CASSFRGRATDTQYF. The DNA of the CDR3 is TGTGCCAGCAGTTTCCGCGGTAGGGCCACAGATACGCAGTATTTT.